This T cell receptor beta chain is from a study of blood T cells in healthy people across ages (dated by TCRdb to between 2014 and 2017). Broadly, across the study: In model experiments, template switching captured about one uniquely barcoded TCR beta cDNA molecule for every two T cells. The donors were split into four age groups: young (average 16 years), middle-aged (about 40), aged (approximately 60) and long-lived (under 85). To avoid experimental bias, donors of different ages were distributed randomly across sequencing lanes. Using deep sequencing normalized with unique cDNA molecular identifiers, the study measured how TCR beta repertoire diversity changes with age. The study analyzed two additional independent replicas of 1 million unique cDNA reads from the same blood draw for two donors, one aged 18 to 29 and one aged 80 or older.

V ends up 2 bases short and J 2 bases short, with an unmatched junction base count of 6. For CDR1 and CDR2, the germline V gene lists SGHRS and YFSETQ. The CDR3 has 15 amino acids, counting the end cysteine and phenylalanine. Of the read, only the CDR3 DNA is kept; its 45 bases are in frame from base 1. Systemically healthy Caucasian individuals from Russia, approximately 39 in total and aged roughly 6 to 100 years, were included as donors. Roughly 9 milliliters of peripheral blood were drawn from each donor into EDTA-treated Vacutainer tubes. Ficoll-Paque density-gradient centrifugation was used to isolate PBMCs, with at least 7 million obtained per sample. Trizol reagent was used to extract total RNA from the PBMCs, yielding at least 5.5 micrograms per sample. Naive CD45RAhigh/CD27high T cell percentages were measured by flow cytometry on a PBMC aliquot from every donor. Details on this clonotype: The antigen it recognizes is unknown. The sample holds no much larger clone one base away, and base qualities are not on file.

Library preparation employed 5' RACE. TCRdb records Illumina HiSeq 2500 as the sequencer. A second roughly 7 to 11 cycle PCR used a sample-barcoded 5' primer and a J-beta primer mix. Each TCR beta cDNA molecule received a unique molecular identifier from a template-switch 5' adaptor carrying 12 random nucleotides. At least 2.5 million CDR3-containing paired-end reads were obtained from each sample. First-strand cDNA was synthesized from all RNA with the Mint cDNA synthesis kit, primed by a TRBC-specific oligonucleotide. All cDNA was treated with uracil-DNA glycosylase and then went through a first 18-cycle PCR with the universal primers M1SS and BC2_uni_R. The paper's processing steps were these. Each sample was normalized by randomly selecting 1 million high-quality reads, each carrying a distinct molecular identifier. Instead of being binned into consensus sequences, reads that shared molecular identifiers were thrown out. MiTCR, set to a Q25 quality threshold and the strictest error-elimination algorithm, was used for CDR3 identification, clonotype clustering and error correction. A nonparametric unseen species model using Euler transformation provided a lower-bound estimate of total TCR beta diversity. TCRdb reworked the public reads: Q25 trimming with fastp, MiXCR clone assembly, productive beta chains retained. A single entry per CDR3 protein holds the most common genes and DNA from its merged rows. The V and J calls and clone size come from TCRdb's table, not from the authors' own analysis. This sample is represented by about 570,000 distinct CDR3 sequences; approximately 25% of them were singletons. Around a sixth of the sample is held by the ten biggest clonotypes.

The paper as a whole reports these results and caveats: Compared with the aged group, the long-lived group had more naive CD4+ T cells, fewer expanded clones and increased TCR diversity, suggesting age selection. Observed TCR beta diversity per million T cells fell roughly linearly with age, and a significant reduction was already apparent by age approximately 41. Donor CMV infection status was unknown, potentially confounding age-related changes in expanded clonotypes. The percentage of naive T cells measured by flow cytometry correlated strongly with observed TCR beta diversity. Conclusive comparison of naive and antigen-experienced compartments was prevented by the profiling of bulk unsorted PBMCs. Total diversity estimates from one million sequenced T cells were considered lower bounds and underestimates.

The source is a woman aged 70-85 years in good health. The chain uses TRBV5-1 and TRBJ2-5; TRBD2 aligns with 7 central bases. The sequenced sample was blood. Here is the DNA: TGCGCCAGCAGCTTCGGCGCTAGCGGACAAGAGACCCAGTACTTC. This sequence encodes CASSFGASGQETQYF.